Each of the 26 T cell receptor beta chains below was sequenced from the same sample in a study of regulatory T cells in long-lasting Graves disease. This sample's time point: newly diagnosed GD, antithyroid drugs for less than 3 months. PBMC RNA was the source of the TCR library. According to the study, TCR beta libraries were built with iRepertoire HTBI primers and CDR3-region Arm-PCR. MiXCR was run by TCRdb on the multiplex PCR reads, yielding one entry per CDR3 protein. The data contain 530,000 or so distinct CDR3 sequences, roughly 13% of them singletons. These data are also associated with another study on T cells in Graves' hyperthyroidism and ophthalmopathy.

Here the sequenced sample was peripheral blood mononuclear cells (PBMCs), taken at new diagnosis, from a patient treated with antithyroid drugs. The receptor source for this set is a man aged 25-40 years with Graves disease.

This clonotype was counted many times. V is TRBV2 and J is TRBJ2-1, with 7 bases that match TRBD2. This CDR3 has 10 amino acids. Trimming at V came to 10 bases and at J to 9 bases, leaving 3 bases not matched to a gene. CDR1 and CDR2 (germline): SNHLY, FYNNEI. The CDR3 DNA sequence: TGTGCCACTTTAGCGGGTGAGCAGTTCTTC. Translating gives CATLAGEQFF.

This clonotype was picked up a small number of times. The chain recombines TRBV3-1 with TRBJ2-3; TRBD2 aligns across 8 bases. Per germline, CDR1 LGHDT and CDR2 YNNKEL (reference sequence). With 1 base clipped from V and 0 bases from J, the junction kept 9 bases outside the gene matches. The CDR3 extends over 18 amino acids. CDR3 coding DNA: TGTGCCAGCAGCCAAGGATTGGGAGCGGGAGTCAGCACAGATACGCAGTATTTT. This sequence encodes CASSQGLGAGVSTDTQYF.

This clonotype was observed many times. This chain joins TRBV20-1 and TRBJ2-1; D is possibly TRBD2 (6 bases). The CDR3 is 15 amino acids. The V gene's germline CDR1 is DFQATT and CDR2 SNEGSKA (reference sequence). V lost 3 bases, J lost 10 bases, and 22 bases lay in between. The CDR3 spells CSASLFPDVGGEQFF. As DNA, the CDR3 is TGCAGTGCTAGCCTCTTTCCCGACGTGGGAGGAGAGCAGTTCTTC.

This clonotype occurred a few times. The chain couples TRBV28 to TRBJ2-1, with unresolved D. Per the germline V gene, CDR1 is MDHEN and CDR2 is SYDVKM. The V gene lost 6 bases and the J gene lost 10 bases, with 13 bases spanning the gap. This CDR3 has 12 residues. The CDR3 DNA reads TGTGCCAGCAGCACTACTCGAAGAGAGCAGTTCTTC. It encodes CASSTTRREQFF. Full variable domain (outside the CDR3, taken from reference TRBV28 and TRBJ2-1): DVKVTQSSRYLVKRTGEKVFLECVQDMDHENMFWYRQDPGLGLRLIYFSYDVKMKEKGDIPEGYSVSREKKERFSLILESASTNQTSMYLCASSTTRREQFFGPGTRLTVL.

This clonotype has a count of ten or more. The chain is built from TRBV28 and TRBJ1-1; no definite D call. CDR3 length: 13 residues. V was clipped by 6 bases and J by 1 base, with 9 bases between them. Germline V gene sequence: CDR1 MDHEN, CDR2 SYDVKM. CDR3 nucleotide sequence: TGTGCCAGCAGGATCGAGGGGAACACTGAAGCTTTCTTT. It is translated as CASRIEGNTEAFF.

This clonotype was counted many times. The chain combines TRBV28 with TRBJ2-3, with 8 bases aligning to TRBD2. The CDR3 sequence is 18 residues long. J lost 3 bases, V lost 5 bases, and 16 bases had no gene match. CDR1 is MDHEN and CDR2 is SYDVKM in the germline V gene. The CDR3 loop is CASSPIGLSREGTDTQYF. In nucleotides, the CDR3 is TGTGCCAGCAGTCCCATCGGGTTGTCTCGGGAGGGTACAGATACGCAGTATTTT.

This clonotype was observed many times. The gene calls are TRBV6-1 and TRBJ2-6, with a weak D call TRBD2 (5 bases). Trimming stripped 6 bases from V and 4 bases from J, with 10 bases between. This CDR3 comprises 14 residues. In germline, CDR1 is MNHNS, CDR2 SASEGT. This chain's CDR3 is CASSTRGGANVLTF. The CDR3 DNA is TGTGCCAGCAGCACCAGAGGGGGGGCCAACGTCCTGACTTTC.

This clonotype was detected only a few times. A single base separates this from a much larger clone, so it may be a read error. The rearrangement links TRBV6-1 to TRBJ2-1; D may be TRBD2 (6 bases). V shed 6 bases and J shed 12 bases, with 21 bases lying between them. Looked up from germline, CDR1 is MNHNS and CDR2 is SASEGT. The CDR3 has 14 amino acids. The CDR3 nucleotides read TGTGCCAGCAGCCCTATAAGTGGAGTGGAGGGGCAGTTCTTC. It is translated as CASSPISGVEGQFF.

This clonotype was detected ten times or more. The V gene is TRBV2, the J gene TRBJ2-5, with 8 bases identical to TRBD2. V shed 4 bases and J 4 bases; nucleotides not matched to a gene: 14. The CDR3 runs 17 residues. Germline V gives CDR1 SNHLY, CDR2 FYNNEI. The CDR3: CASSGRERAGVPETQYF. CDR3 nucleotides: TGTGCCAGCAGTGGTCGGGAGCGAGCGGGAGTTCCAGAGACCCAGTACTTC.

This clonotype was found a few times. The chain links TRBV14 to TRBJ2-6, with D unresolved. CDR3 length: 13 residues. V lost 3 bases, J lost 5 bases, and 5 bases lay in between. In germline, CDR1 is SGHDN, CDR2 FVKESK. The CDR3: CASSHSWANVLTF. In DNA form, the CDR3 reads TGTGCCAGCAGCCATTCCTGGGCCAACGTCCTGACTTTC.

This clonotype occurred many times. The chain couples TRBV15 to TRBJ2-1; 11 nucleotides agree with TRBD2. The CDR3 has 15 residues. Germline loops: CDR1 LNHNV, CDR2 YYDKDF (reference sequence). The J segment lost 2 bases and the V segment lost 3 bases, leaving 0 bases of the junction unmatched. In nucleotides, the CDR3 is TGTGCCACCAGCAGGACTAGCGGGACCTACAATGAGCAGTTCTTC. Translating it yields CATSRTSGTYNEQFF.

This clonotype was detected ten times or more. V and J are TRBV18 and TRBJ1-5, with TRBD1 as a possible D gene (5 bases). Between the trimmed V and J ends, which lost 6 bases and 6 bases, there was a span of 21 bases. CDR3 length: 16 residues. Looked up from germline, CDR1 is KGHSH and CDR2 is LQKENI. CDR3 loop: CASSPFEAGGGQPQHF. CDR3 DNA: TGTGCCAGCTCCCCATTTGAGGCCGGGGGTGGTCAGCCCCAGCATTTT. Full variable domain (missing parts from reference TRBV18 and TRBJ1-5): NAGVMQNPRHLVRRRGQEARLRCSPMKGHSHVYWYRQLPEEGLKFMVYLQKENIIDESGMPKERFSAEFPKEGPSILRIQQVVRGDSAAYFCASSPFEAGGGQPQHFGDGTRLSIL.

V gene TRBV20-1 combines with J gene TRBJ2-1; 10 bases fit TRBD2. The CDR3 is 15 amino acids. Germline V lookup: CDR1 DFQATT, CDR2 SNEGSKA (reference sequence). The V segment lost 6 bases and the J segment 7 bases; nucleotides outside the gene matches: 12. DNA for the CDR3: TGCAGTGCCCCCCGGGCTAGCGGGAGTAAGAATGAGCAGTTCTTC. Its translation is CSAPRASGSKNEQFF.

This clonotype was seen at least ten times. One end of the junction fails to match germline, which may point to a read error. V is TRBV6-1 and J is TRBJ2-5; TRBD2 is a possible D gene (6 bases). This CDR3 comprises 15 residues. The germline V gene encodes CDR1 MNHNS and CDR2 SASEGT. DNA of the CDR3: TGTGCCAGCAGTCCGAGTTGGGACCTACGGGAGACCCAATACTTC. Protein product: CASSPSWDLRETQYF.

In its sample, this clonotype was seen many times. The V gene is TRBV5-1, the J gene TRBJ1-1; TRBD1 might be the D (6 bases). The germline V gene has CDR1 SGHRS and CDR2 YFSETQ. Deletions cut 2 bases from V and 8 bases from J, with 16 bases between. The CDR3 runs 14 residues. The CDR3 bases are TGCGCCAGCAGCTTCGGGATATCAGGGGCCGAAGCTTTCTTT. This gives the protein CASSFGISGAEAFF.

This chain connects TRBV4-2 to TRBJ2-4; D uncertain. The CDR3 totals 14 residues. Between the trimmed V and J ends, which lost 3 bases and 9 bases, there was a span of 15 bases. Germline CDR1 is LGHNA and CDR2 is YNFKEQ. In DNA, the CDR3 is TGTGCCAGCAGCCATCCAAGTGCCCCGGTCATTCAGTACTTC. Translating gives CASSHPSAPVIQYF.

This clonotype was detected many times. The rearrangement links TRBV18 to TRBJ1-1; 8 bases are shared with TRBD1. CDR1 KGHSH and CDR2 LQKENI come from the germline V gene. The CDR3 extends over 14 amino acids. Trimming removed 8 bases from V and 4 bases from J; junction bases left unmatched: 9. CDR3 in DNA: TGTGCCAGCAGCCCAGGGACAGGAGGCACTGAAGCTTTCTTT. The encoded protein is CASSPGTGGTEAFF.

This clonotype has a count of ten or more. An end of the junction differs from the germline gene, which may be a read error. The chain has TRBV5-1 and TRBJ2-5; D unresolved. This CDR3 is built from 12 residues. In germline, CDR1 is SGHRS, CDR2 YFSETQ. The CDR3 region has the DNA TGTGCCAGCAGCTTTAACGGAGAGACCCAGTACTTC. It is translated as CASSFNGETQYF. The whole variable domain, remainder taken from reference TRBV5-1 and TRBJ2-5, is KAGVTQTPRYLIKTRGQQVTLSCSPISGHRSVSWYQQTPGQGLQFLFEYFSETQRNKGNFPGRFSGRQFSNSRSEMNVSTLELGDSALYLCASSFNGETQYFGPGTRLLVL.

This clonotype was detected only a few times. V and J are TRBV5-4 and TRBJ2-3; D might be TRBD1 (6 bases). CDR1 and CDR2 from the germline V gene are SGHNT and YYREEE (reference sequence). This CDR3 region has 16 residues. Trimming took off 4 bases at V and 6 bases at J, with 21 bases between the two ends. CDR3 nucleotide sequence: TGTGCCAGCAGCAGTCCAACGGGACAAAGTTCGGATACGCAGTATTTT. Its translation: CASSSPTGQSSDTQYF. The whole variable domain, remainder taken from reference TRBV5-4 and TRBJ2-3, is ETGVTQSPTHLIKTRGQQVTLRCSSQSGHNTVSWYQQALGQGPQFIFQYYREEENGRGNFPPRFSGLQFPNYSSELNVNALELDDSALYLCASSSPTGQSSDTQYFGPGTRLTVL.

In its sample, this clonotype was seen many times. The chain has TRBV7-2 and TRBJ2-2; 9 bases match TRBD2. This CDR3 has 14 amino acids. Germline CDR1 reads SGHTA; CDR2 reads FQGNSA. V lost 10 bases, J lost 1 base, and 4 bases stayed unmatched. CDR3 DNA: TGTGCCACCGGAGCGGGGGGGAACACCGGGGAGCTGTTTTTT. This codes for CATGAGGNTGELFF.

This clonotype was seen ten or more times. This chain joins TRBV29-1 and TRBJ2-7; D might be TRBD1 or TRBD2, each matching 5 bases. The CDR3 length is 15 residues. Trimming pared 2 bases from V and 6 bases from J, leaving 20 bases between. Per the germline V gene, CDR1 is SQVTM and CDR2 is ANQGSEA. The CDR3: CSVEKAGTASLEQYF. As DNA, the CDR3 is TGCAGCGTTGAAAAAGCCGGGACGGCATCCCTCGAGCAGTACTTC.

The CDR3 spells CASSIGANQPQHF. The CDR3 bases are TGTGCCAGCAGTATTGGAGCCAATCAGCCCCAGCATTTT. The V gene is TRBV12-3 or TRBV12-4, the J gene TRBJ1-5; D gene uncertain. The CDR3 length is 13 residues. V shed 5 bases and J shed 3 bases, with 8 bases lying between them.

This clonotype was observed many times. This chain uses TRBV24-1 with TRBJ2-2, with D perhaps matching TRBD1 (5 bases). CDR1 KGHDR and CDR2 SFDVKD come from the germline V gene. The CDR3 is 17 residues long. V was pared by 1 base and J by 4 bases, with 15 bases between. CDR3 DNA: TGTGCCACCAGTGATTTAGGGGCAGGCCGGAGCACCGGGGAGCTGTTTTTT. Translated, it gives CATSDLGAGRSTGELFF.

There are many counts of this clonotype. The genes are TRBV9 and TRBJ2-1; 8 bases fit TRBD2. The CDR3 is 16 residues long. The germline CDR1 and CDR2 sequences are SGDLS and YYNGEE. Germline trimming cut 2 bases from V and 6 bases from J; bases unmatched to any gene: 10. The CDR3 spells CASSVAVAGQLNEQFF. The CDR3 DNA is TGTGCCAGCAGCGTCGCCGTAGCGGGACAACTCAATGAGCAGTTCTTC.

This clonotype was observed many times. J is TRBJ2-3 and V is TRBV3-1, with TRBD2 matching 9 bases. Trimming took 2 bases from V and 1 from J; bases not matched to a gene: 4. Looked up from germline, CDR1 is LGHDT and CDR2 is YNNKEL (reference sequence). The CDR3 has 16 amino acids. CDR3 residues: CASSQTSGWGTDTQYF. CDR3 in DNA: TGTGCCAGCAGCCAAACTAGCGGGTGGGGCACAGATACGCAGTATTTT.

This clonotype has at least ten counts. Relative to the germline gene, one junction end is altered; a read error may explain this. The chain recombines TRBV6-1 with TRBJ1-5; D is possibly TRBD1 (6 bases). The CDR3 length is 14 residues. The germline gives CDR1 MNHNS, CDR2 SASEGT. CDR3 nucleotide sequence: TGTGCCAGCAGATTAGGGGGTAGCGATCAGCCCCAGCATTTT. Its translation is CASRLGGSDQPQHF.